This T cell receptor beta chain was recorded in a study of T-cell memory formation after mild COVID-19 (dated by TCRdb to about 2021). Regarding the complete study: TCR sequence clusters from the two donors were found to be largely donor specific. The cohort was made up of two young adult volunteers, one female and one male, who were previously healthy. T-cell clones expanding and contracting after mild COVID-19 in a couple of donors were tracked by longitudinal TCRalpha and TCRbeta repertoire sequencing.

Concerning this clonotype itself: It has no known antigen specificity. Per-base quality was not reported, and no clone a single base away is much larger than it.

Findings and caveats that apply to the study as a whole: From day 15 to 85, contracting clones showed balanced CD4/CD8 phenotypes, whereas a second wave of clones that expanded from day 15 to 37 leaned towards CD4+. The study covered only a couple of mild cases, and larger cohorts including severe cases with pre-infection samples were considered necessary. Whether the second-wave clones peaking on day 37 were SARS-CoV-2 specific was not confirmed. Contracting CD4+ clones turned up mainly in the CM and EM memory subsets, whereas EMRA was where CD8+ clones were enriched. The detection of some responding clones in pre-infection memory suggests that pre-existing cross-reactive memory T cells joined the SARS-CoV-2 response.

The sample was run on an Illumina NovaSeq 6000. TCRalpha and TCRbeta cDNA libraries were built by 5'RACE with constant-segment primers, adding sample barcodes and unique molecular identifiers. RNA was extracted from every sample with Trizol reagent. The libraries were amplified in two PCR steps, and the second step added a second sample barcode and Illumina TruSeq adapters. Sequencing of the libraries was done on an Illumina NovaSeq, producing 2 x 150 bp paired-end reads. Under the source paper's analysis protocol: Reads were demultiplexed and collapsed into UMI-guided consensus sequences with migec v1.2.7. Using mixcr v2.1.11, the UMI consensuses were aligned to TRA and TRB V and J templates and assembled into clonotypes. A clonotype was counted as expanded or contracted only if both edgeR and NoisET called the change significant, with noise models trained on biological replicates. For edgeR calls, the cutoffs were a false discovery rate-adjusted p below 0.01 and a log2 fold-change threshold of 1. As an exploratory analysis of dynamics, PCA with hierarchical clustering was applied to max-normalized trajectories of the 1000 most abundant clonotypes. The CD4 or CD8 phenotype of responding clones was assigned using the separately sequenced CD4+ and CD8+ repertoires. In-frame beta chains were kept once TCRdb had trimmed the public reads at Q25 with fastp and called clones with MiXCR. Each entry is one CDR3 protein sequence, shown with its most common DNA and genes. The V and J calls, along with clone size, are taken from TCRdb and not from the paper's own processing. Within this sample are 150,000 to 200,000 distinct CDR3 sequences, with 13% to 15% of them counted one time only. 13% to 15% of the sample goes to the ten largest clones.

Ficoll-Paque density gradient centrifugation was used to isolate PBMCs. Trimming leaves V shorter by 4 bases and J shorter by 0 bases, with the junction holding 9 bases beyond the gene matches. Reading from cysteine to phenylalanine, the CDR3 counts 19 amino acids. This entry keeps only the CDR3 DNA: 57 bases, framed from base 1. Per the germline V gene, SGHDN is the CDR1 and FVKESK is the CDR2. The chain joins TRBV14 to TRBJ2-4, and 13 bases in between align with TRBD2. The specimen was PBMCs or a T cell subset sorted from them (not recorded which). The clonotype originates from an adult woman who had mild COVID-19 (a few samples of this study predate the infection). The sample titles of this study are shuffled in the database, so cell type and time point are left out; the donor was told from shared clones. The bases are TGTGCCAGCAGCCCTAGCGGACTAGCGGGGGTACTAGCCAAAAACATTCAGTACTTC. This encodes CASSPSGLAGVLAKNIQYF.